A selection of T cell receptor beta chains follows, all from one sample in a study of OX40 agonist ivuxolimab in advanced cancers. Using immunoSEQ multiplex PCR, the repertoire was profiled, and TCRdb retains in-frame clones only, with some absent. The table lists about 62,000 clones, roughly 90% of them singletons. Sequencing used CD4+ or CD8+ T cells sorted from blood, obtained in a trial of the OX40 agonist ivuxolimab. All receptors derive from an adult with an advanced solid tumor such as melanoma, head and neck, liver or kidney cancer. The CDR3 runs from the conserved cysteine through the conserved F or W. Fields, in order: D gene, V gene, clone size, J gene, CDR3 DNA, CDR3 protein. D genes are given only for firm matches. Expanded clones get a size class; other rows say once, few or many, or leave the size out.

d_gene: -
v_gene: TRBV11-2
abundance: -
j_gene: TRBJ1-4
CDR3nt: TGTGCCAGCAGCTTAGCGGGGTCGGGTAATGAAAAACTGTTTTTT
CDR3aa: CASSLAGSGNEKLFF

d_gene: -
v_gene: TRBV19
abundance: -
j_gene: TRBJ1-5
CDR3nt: TGTGCCAGTAATTTCGCAGGGGTTCGGGGACAGCCCCAGCATTTT
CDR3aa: CASNFAGVRGQPQHF

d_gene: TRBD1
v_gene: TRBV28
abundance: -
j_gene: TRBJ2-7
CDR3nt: TGTGCCAGCAGCTTCCCTCTGGGACAGTTGAGCTCCTACGAGCAGTACTTC
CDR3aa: CASSFPLGQLSSYEQYF

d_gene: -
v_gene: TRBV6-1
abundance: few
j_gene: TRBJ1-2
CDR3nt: TGTGCCAGCAGGGGGCTTGGGGGGCAGGACTATGGCTACACCTTC
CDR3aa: CASRGLGGQDYGYTF

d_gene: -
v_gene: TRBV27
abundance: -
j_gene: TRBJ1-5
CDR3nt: TGTGCCAGCAGTTCTGGACAGTCCCGAAGCAATCAGCCCCAGCATTTT
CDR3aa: CASSSGQSRSNQPQHF

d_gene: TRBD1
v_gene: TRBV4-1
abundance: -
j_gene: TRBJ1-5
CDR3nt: TGCGCCAGCAGCCATTCGGACAGGGACCAGCCCCAGCATTTT
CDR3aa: CASSHSDRDQPQHF

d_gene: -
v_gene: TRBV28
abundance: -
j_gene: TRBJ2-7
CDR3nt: TGTGCCAGCAGTCTACCGTTGACAGGACCCCCTTACGAGCAGTACTTC
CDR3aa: CASSLPLTGPPYEQYF

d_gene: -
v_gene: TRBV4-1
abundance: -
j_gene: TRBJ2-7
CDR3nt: TGCGCCAGCAGCCAAGATCGGGTCGATACCTACGAGCAGTACTTC
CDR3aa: CASSQDRVDTYEQYF

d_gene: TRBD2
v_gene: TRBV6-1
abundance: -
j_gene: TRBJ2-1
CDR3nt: TGTGCCAGCAACAAACTAGCGCAAGCCTACAATGAGCAGTTCTTC
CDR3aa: CASNKLAQAYNEQFF

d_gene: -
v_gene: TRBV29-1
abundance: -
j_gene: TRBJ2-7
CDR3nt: TGCAGCGTTGTGAACGGTGGCTCCTACGAGCAGTACTTC
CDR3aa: CSVVNGGSYEQYF

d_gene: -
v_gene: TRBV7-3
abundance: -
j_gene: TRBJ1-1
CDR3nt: TGTGCCAGCAGCTCAGGACAGAAAAACACTGAAGCTTTCTTT
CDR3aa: CASSSGQKNTEAFF

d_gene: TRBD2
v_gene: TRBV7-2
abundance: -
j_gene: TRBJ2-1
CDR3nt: TGTGCCAGCAGCGCGAGGCTAGTAGGAGCGGGAGTCTACAATGAGCAGTTCTTC
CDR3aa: CASSARLVGAGVYNEQFF

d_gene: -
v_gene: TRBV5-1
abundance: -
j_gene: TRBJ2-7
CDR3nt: TGCGCCAGCAGCGCGGGGCAGGCGGGGGAGCAGTACTTC
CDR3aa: CASSAGQAGEQYF

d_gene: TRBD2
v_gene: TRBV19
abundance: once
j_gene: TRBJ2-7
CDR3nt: TGTGCCAGTAGTGAGCTAGCGGGCTCCTACGAGCAGTACTTC
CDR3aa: CASSELAGSYEQYF

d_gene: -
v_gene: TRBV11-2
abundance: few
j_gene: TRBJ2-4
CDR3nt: TGTGCCAGCAGCTCAGGACTATTAATGGAGGGTCGGGGCAACATTCAGTACTTC
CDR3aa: CASSSGLLMEGRGNIQYF

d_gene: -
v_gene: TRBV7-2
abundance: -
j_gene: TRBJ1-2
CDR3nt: TGTGCCAGCAGCTTAGCAGTGGGGAAGGAGGGCTACACCTTC
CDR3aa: CASSLAVGKEGYTF

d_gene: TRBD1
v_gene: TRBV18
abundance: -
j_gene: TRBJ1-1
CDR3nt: TGTGCCAGCTCACACGCCGGGACAGGGATGAACACTGAAGCTTTCTTT
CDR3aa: CASSHAGTGMNTEAFF

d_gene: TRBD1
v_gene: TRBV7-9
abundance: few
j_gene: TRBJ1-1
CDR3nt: TGTGCCAGCAGCTTAGACGGGACAGGGGTGGACACTGAAGCTTTCTTT
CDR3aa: CASSLDGTGVDTEAFF

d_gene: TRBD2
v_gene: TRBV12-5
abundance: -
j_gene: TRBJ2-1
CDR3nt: TGTGCTAGTGGTTTGTCTTCCGGGACTAGCGGGATTGTTGAGCAGTTCTTC
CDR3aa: CASGLSSGTSGIVEQFF

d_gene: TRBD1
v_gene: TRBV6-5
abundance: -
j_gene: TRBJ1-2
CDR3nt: TGTGCCAGCATTAAGGGGGCTAGTGGTAACTATGGCTACACCTTC
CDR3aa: CASIKGASGNYGYTF

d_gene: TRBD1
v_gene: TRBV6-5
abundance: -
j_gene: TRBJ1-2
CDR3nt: TGTGCCAGCAGTTATTCCGGGACAGGGGCTGGCTACACCTTC
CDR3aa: CASSYSGTGAGYTF

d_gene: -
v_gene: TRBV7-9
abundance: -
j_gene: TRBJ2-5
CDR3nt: TGTGCCAGCAGCTTAGTGGAAGAGACCCAGTACTTC
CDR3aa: CASSLVEETQYF

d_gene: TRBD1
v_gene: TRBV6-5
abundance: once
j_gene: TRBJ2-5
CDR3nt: TGTGCCAGCAGTTACTCGACAGGGCCGTCAGAGACCCAGTACTTC
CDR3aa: CASSYSTGPSETQYF

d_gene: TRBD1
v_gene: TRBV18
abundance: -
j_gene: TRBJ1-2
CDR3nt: TGTGCCAGCTCACCTGGGACAGGGGGCGACTATGGCTACACCTTC
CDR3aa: CASSPGTGGDYGYTF

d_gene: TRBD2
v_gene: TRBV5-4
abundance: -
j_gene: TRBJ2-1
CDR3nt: TGTGCCAGCAGCGAGATAGCGGGCTCCTACAATGAGCAGTTCTTC
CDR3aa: CASSEIAGSYNEQFF

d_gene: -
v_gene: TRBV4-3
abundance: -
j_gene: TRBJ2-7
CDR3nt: TGCGCCAGCAGCCGAGACTGGGGGGCCTACGAGCAGTACTTC
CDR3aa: CASSRDWGAYEQYF

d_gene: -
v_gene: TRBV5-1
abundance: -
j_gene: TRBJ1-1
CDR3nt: TGCGCCAGCAGCTTTCAGGTGAACACTGAAGCTTTCTTT
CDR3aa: CASSFQVNTEAFF

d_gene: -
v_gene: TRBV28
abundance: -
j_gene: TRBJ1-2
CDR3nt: TGTGCCAGCAGTTCGCCCCGTATGGGGGCGGGAACCTCTGACTATGGCTACACCTTC
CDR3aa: CASSSPRMGAGTSDYGYTF

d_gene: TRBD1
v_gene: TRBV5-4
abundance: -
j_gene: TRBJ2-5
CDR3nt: TGTGCCAGCAGCTACACGCAGGGGGCTTGGGAGACCCAGTACTTC
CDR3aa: CASSYTQGAWETQYF

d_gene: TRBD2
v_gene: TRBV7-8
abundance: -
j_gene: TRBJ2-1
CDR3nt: TGTGCCAGCAGCTCCGGGGGGTCCGGGCAGTTCTTC
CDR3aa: CASSSGGSGQFF

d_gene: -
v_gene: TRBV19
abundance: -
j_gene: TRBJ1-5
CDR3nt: TGTGCCAGCCAGGTTCAATTTAGCAATCAGCCCCAGCATTTT
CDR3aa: CASQVQFSNQPQHF

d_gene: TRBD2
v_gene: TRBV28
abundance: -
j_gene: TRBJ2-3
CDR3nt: TGTGCCAGCAGTTTAGGGCTAGCGGGGGGTAGCACAGATACGCAGTATTTT
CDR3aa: CASSLGLAGGSTDTQYF

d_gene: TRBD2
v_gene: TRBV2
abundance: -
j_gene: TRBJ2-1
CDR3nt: TGTGCCAGCAAAGCGGGGTCCCCAATTGGGGAGCAGTTCTTC
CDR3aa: CASKAGSPIGEQFF

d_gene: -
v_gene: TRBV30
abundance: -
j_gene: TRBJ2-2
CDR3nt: TGTGCCTGGAGGTCCCAGGGGCCCAGCGGGGAGCTGTTTTTT
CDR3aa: CAWRSQGPSGELFF

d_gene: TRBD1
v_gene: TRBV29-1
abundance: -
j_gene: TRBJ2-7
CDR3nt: TGCAGCAGCCGGGACAGCTCCTACGAGCAGTACTTC
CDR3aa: CSSRDSSYEQYF

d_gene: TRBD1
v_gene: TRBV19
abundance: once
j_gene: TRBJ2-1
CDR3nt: TGTGCCAGTAGTATATTGTCGAGACAGGGGTCCTACAATGAGCAGTTCTTC
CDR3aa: CASSILSRQGSYNEQFF

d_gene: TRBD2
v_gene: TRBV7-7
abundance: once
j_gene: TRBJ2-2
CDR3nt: TGTGCTAGCAGCTTAGGGACTAGCGGGGGTAACACCGGGGAGCTGTTTTTT
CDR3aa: CASSLGTSGGNTGELFF